These 21 T cell receptor beta chains came from one sample sequenced in a study of CD8 T cells in Susac syndrome. With random hexamers, reverse transcription was performed on about 0.5 to 1 ug of RNA. TCRdb independently ran MiXCR on the immunoSEQ multiplex PCR reads; one entry per CDR3 protein. Of some 110,000 distinct CDR3 sequences listed, around 96% were seen once; the top ten hold 0.13% to 0.15%. Sequenced material: CD4+ T cells from PBMCs. The receptors derive from a human donor with Susac syndrome.

V is TRBV27 and J is TRBJ2-1; 8 positions agree with TRBD1. Germline assignment: CDR1 MNHEY and CDR2 SMNVEV (reference sequence). J gave up 3 bases and V 5 bases, and 9 bases lay outside the gene matches. The CDR3 extends over 16 amino acids. CDR3: CASSGRQGNNYNEQFF. The CDR3 DNA follows: TGTGCCAGCAGTGGTCGACAGGGGAACAACTACAATGAGCAGTTCTTC.

This rearrangement joins TRBV18 to TRBJ2-6; possibly TRBD1 for D (5 bases). Germline V gene data show CDR1 as KGHSH and CDR2 as LQKENI. V was cut by 5 bases and J by 0 bases, with 17 bases left in between. The CDR3 runs 18 residues. In DNA form, the CDR3 reads TGTGCCAGCTCAGCAACAGCAGGGTCGAGCTCTGGGGCCAACGTCCTGACTTTC. It codes for CASSATAGSSSGANVLTF.

This chain connects TRBV28 to TRBJ2-7, with TRBD1 matching over 8 bases. The V gene end was trimmed by 4 bases and the J gene end by 0 bases; junction bases not matched to a gene: 5. Germline V gives CDR1 MDHEN, CDR2 SYDVKM. The CDR3 has 15 amino acids. The CDR3 sequence: CASSSRDRNSYEQYF. CDR3 bases: TGTGCCAGCAGTTCCCGGGACAGGAACTCCTACGAGCAGTACTTC.

The rearrangement uses TRBV20-1 and TRBJ2-2; either TRBD1 or TRBD2 may fit D (5 bases each). The V gene's germline CDR1 is DFQATT and CDR2 SNEGSKA (reference sequence). Trimming pared 6 bases from V and 3 bases from J, leaving 11 bases between. The CDR3 has 13 amino acids. CDR3 amino acids: CSARGRYTGELFF. The DNA for the CDR3 is TGCAGTGCCCGGGGACGTTACACCGGGGAGCTGTTTTTT.

The chain links TRBV20-1 to TRBJ2-3; unclear D gene. CDR3 size: 14 residues. Trimming stripped 3 bases from V and 2 bases from J, with 12 bases between. Germline assignment: CDR1 DFQATT and CDR2 SNEGSKA (reference sequence). In DNA, the CDR3 is TGCAGTGCTAGCCCTTTACAATCCACAGATACGCAGTATTTT. It encodes CSASPLQSTDTQYF.

A single count supports this clonotype. The chain combines TRBV6-6 with TRBJ2-7, with 8 bases fitting TRBD1. Per the germline V gene, CDR1 is MNHNY and CDR2 is SVGAGI (reference sequence). The CDR3 extends over 11 amino acids. J was trimmed by 5 bases and V by 8 bases; bases with no gene match: 2. The DNA of the CDR3 is TGTGCCAGCGGACAGGGCCACGAGCAGTACTTC. This codes for CASGQGHEQYF.

CDR3 loop: CASSLQQGNEQFF. The CDR3 coding sequence is TGTGCCAGCAGTCTTCAGCAGGGGAATGAGCAGTTCTTC. This sequence joins TRBV6-1 and TRBJ2-1, with TRBD1 as a possible D gene (6 bases). Germline V gives CDR1 MNHNS, CDR2 SASEGT. V was shortened by 5 bases and J by 7 bases, with 12 bases between the two germline ends. The CDR3 length is 13 residues.

The chain recombines TRBV12-3 or TRBV12-4 with TRBJ1-2, with 8 bases aligning to TRBD1. J was trimmed by 7 bases and V by 5 bases; bases with no gene match: 9. The CDR3 covers 14 residues. CDR3 coding DNA: TGTGCCAGCAGTGCACGGATGACAGGGGCTGGCTACACCTTC. It encodes CASSARMTGAGYTF.

The rearrangement uses TRBV7-9 and TRBJ2-2; D is ambiguous. The CDR3 is 12 residues long. Germline values: CDR1 SEHNR, CDR2 FQNEAQ (reference sequence). V lost 6 bases and J 4 bases, leaving 6 bases between the germline ends. This CDR3 is CASSSLTGELFF. The DNA of the CDR3 is TGTGCCAGCAGTTCTCTCACCGGGGAGCTGTTTTTT. Filled out from reference TRBV7-9 and TRBJ2-2, the complete variable domain reads DTGVSQNPRHKITKRGQNVTFRCDPISEHNRLYWYRQTLGQGPEFLTYFQNEAQLEKSRLLSDRFSAERPKGSFSTLEIQRTEQGDSAMYLCASSSLTGELFFGEGSRLTVL.

The chain combines TRBV30 with TRBJ2-4, with D possibly TRBD2 on 5 matching bases. The V end lost 1 base, the J end lost 0 bases, and 10 bases lay between the germline ends. Germline V gene sequence: CDR1 GTSNPN, CDR2 SVGIG (reference sequence). This CDR3 has 15 residues. The CDR3 DNA sequence: TGTGCCTGGAGTGGAGGCAGCGGAGCCAAAAACATTCAGTACTTC. Amino acid sequence: CAWSGGSGAKNIQYF.

The V call is TRBV2, the J call TRBJ1-1; tentative D call: TRBD1 (5 bases). Per the germline V gene, CDR1 is SNHLY and CDR2 is FYNNEI. Trimming shortened V by 6 bases and J by 0 bases, and 8 bases separated the two germline ends. The CDR3 length is 13 residues. The CDR3 DNA reads as TGTGCCAGCAGAAGGGGCTTGAACACTGAAGCTTTCTTT. It is translated as CASRRGLNTEAFF.

The chain couples TRBV6-5 to TRBJ1-2, with 7 nucleotides matching TRBD1. Looked up from germline, CDR1 is MNHEY and CDR2 is SVGAGI. V dropped 4 bases and J dropped 4; count of bases not matched to a gene: 3. CDR3 length: 13 amino acids. CDR3 in DNA: TGTGCCAGCAGTTTCCCAGGGGGCTATGGCTACACCTTC. It is translated as CASSFPGGYGYTF.

V and J are TRBV19 and TRBJ2-7; 7 bases fit TRBD2. V lost 1 base, J lost 4 bases, and 10 bases stayed unmatched. This CDR3 contains 16 residues. CDR1 LNHDA and CDR2 SQIVND come from the germline V gene (reference sequence). The CDR3 spells CASSIAASGSRYEQYF. The CDR3 nucleotides are TGTGCCAGTAGTATAGCAGCTAGCGGAAGCCGATACGAGCAGTACTTC.

The J gene is TRBJ2-1, the V gene TRBV9; D assignment may be TRBD1 or TRBD2 (6 bases each). Trimming removed 0 bases at V and 4 bases at J, with 14 bases between. The CDR3 length is 16 residues. Germline assignment: CDR1 SGDLS and CDR2 YYNGEE. The CDR3 here is CASSVEGGLRYNEQFF. In nucleotides, the CDR3 is TGTGCCAGCAGCGTAGAGGGGGGACTGAGGTACAATGAGCAGTTCTTC.

The chain carries TRBV29-1 and TRBJ2-7; D remains unclear. The CDR3 is 13 residues long. Germline V gene lookup returns CDR1 SQVTM and CDR2 ANQGSEA. V dropped 6 bases and J dropped 5 bases, with 17 bases sitting between them. In nucleotides, the CDR3 is TGCAGCGTAGTCCATCCGACACGACACGAGCAGTACTTC. Protein product: CSVVHPTRHEQYF.

This chain joins TRBV7-6 and TRBJ2-7; 7 nucleotides agree with TRBD2. The trim removed 2 bases at V and 1 base at J, leaving 8 bases unmatched. The CDR3 is 16 residues long. Germline V lookup: CDR1 SGHVS, CDR2 FNYEAQ. The CDR3 DNA follows: TGTGCCAGCAGCTTATTAGCCCTAGCGGTATCCTACGAGCAGTACTTC. Its translation is CASSLLALAVSYEQYF.

This chain's CDR3 is CSAREGAGTGELFF. The DNA of the CDR3 is TGCAGTGCTAGAGAGGGGGCGGGCACCGGGGAGCTGTTTTTT. V gene TRBV20-1 combines with J gene TRBJ2-2; possible D gene TRBD1, 6 bases. Trimming took 0 bases from V and 4 from J, leaving 9 bases between them. This CDR3 is 14 amino acids long. Germline V gene data show CDR1 as DFQATT and CDR2 as SNEGSKA (reference sequence).

The gene calls are TRBV28 and TRBJ2-2, with TRBD2 matching 14 bases. Germline CDR1 MDHEN, CDR2 SYDVKM. The CDR3 is 17 amino acids. The ends lost 4 bases at V and 7 bases at J; junction bases unmatched: 8. The CDR3 nucleotides are TGTGCCAGCAGTTCGGGGACTAGCGGGAGAAGGAGCGGGGAGCTGTTTTTT. Translation: CASSSGTSGRRSGELFF.

The chain has TRBV25-1 and TRBJ1-5, with D hard to call. Trimming took off 3 bases at V and 3 bases at J, with 12 bases between the two ends. The length of the CDR3 is 15 residues. Germline CDR1 reads MGHDK; CDR2 reads SYGVNS. The CDR3 DNA is TGTGCCAGCAGTGAGAGGCCGGACGTCAATCAGCCCCAGCATTTT. Amino acids: CASSERPDVNQPQHF.

The chain is built from TRBV3-1 and TRBJ1-1, with 7 bases matching TRBD1. Germline trimming cut 1 base from V and 0 bases from J; bases unmatched to any gene: 5. The germline V gene has CDR1 LGHDT and CDR2 YNNKEL (reference sequence). The CDR3 runs 16 residues. Here the CDR3 DNA reads TGTGCCAGCAGCCAAGGGGGACAGTTAATGAACACTGAAGCTTTCTTT. Translated: CASSQGGQLMNTEAFF.

The chain couples TRBV6-2 or TRBV6-3 to TRBJ2-7, with 13 bases identical to TRBD2. Germline V gene lookup returns CDR1 MNHEY and CDR2 SVGEGT. Trimming took 2 bases from V and 6 from J; bases not matched to a gene: 4. This CDR3 is built from 15 residues. The DNA for the CDR3 is TGTGCCAGCAGTTACGGACTAGCGGGAGATTTCGAGCAGTACTTC. Translating it yields CASSYGLAGDFEQYF.